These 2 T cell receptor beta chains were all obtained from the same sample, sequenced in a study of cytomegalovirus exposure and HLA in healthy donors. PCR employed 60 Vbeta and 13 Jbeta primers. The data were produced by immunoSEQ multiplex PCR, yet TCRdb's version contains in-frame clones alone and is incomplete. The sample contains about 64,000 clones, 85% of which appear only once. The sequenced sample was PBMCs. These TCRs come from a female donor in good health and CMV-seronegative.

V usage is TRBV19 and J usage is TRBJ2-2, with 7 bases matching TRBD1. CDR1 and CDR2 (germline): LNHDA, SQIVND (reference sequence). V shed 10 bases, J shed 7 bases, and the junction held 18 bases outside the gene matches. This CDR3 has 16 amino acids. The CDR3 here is CATKQTGTVLNGELFF. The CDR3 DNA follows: TGTGCCACCAAACAAACCGGGACAGTTTTGAACGGGGAGCTGTTTTTT.

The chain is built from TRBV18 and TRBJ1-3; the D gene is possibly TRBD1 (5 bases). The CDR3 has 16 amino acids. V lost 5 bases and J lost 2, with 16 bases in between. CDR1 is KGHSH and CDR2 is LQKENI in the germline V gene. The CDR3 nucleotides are TGTGCCAGCTCAATGGGGCAGGGATACGCTGGAAACACCATATATTTT. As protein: CASSMGQGYAGNTIYF.